These 14 T cell receptor beta chains originate from one sample sequenced in a study of patients and donors after allogeneic stem cell transplantation. MiXCR, run by TCRdb on the RT-PCR reads, gives a single entry per CDR3 protein. Of 20,000 or so distinct CDR3 sequences listed, 25% to 30% are singletons. Source material: blood, either unsorted or a sorted T cell fraction (not recorded which). The receptor source for this set is a human donor who was either an allogeneic HSCT recipient or a stem cell or donor lymphocyte infusion donor (not recorded which). It is not recorded whose cells these are; they may come from a transplant donor.

This clonotype was detected a few times. V usage is TRBV6-5 and J usage is TRBJ1-2; 7 nucleotides align to TRBD1. The length of the CDR3 is 14 residues. Trimming cost V 6 bases and J 8 bases; bases outside gene matches: 12. Germline V gene sequence: CDR1 MNHEY, CDR2 SVGAGI. The CDR3 nucleotides are TGTGCCAGCAGCGTGACAGGGTCTTTAGGCGGCTACACCTTC. It translates to CASSVTGSLGGYTF.

The chain is built from TRBV11-3 and TRBJ2-5; D is ambiguous. CDR3 length: 13 amino acids. V was shortened by 2 bases and J by 2 bases, with 6 bases between the two germline ends. CDR1 and CDR2 (germline): SGHNT, YENEEA. Here the CDR3 reads CASSLLSQETQYF. Here the CDR3 DNA reads TGTGCCAGCAGCTTATTGTCGCAAGAGACCCAGTACTTC. Full variable domain (outside the CDR3, taken from reference TRBV11-3 and TRBJ2-5): EAGVVQSPRYKIIEKKQPVAFWCNPISGHNTLYWYLQNLGQGPELLIRYENEEAVDDSQLPKDRFSAERLKGVDSTLKIQPAELGDSAVYLCASSLLSQETQYFGPGTRLLVL.

CDR3 coding DNA: TGTGCCAGCAGTAACAGTTTTCAGGGAGAAAAACTGTTTTTT. It is translated as CASSNSFQGEKLFF. The chain is built from TRBV25-1 and TRBJ1-4; D may be TRBD1 (5 bases). This CDR3 is 14 amino acids long. Germline V gene lookup returns CDR1 MGHDK and CDR2 SYGVNS. With 5 bases removed from V and 8 bases from J, the gap between germline ends came to 15 bases.

CDR3: CASSSIGQGPYNEQFF. CDR3 sequence (DNA): TGTGCCAGCAGCTCGATAGGACAGGGACCCTACAATGAGCAGTTCTTC. The rearrangement joins TRBV7-2 to TRBJ2-1; 8 bases are a match to TRBD1. The CDR3 spans 16 residues. CDR1 SGHTA and CDR2 FQGNSA come from the germline V gene. The V gene end was trimmed by 4 bases and the J gene end by 2 bases; junction bases not matched to a gene: 7.

The chain links TRBV20-1 to TRBJ2-4; no reliable D call. Germline CDR1 and CDR2: DFQATT and SNEGSKA (reference sequence). The germline V and J ends were trimmed by 4 bases and 0 bases, with 7 bases remaining between them. The CDR3 is 13 residues long. The CDR3 loop reads CSANELAKNIQYF. The CDR3, as DNA: TGCAGTGCTAATGAACTAGCCAAAAACATTCAGTACTTC.

V usage is TRBV27 and J usage is TRBJ2-5; a possible D gene is TRBD2 (6 bases). Trimming took 2 bases from V and 2 from J, leaving 9 bases between them. In germline, CDR1 is MNHEY, CDR2 SMNVEV (reference sequence). The CDR3 contains 14 residues. The CDR3 loop reads CASSLAGKQETQYF. DNA of the CDR3: TGTGCCAGCAGTTTAGCGGGGAAACAAGAGACCCAGTACTTC.

The CDR3 region is CASSFSVRDSPLHF. DNA for the CDR3: TGTGCCAGCAGCTTCAGCGTGAGGGATTCACCCCTCCACTTT. This chain links TRBV7-8 with TRBJ1-6; D gene uncertain. CDR3 length equals 14 residues. The ends were cut back, 3 bases at V and 8 bases at J, with 11 bases in the middle. The germline V gene encodes CDR1 SGHVS and CDR2 FQNEAQ.

This clonotype was observed a handful of times. The rearrangement uses TRBV10-3 and TRBJ2-5; a weak D match, TRBD1 (5 bases). This CDR3 is 15 amino acids long. Germline V lookup: CDR1 ENHRY, CDR2 SYGVKD. Trimming left V 6 bases short and J 5 bases short, with 19 bases between. The CDR3 is CAIRNSQGGGETQYF. The CDR3 DNA reads as TGTGCCATCAGGAACTCCCAGGGTGGCGGTGAGACCCAGTACTTC.

The rearrangement uses TRBV4-2 and TRBJ1-2; D is unresolved. Germline V lookup: CDR1 LGHNA, CDR2 YNFKEQ. V was pared by 0 bases and J by 6 bases, with 11 bases between. This CDR3 is built from 14 residues. The CDR3 protein is CASSQDGIRHGYTF. In DNA, the CDR3 is TGTGCCAGCAGCCAAGATGGCATAAGGCATGGCTACACCTTC.

The J gene is TRBJ2-1, the V gene TRBV7-3; D gene ambiguous. The V end lost 3 bases, the J end lost 0 bases, and 9 bases lay between the germline ends. Germline V CDR1 and CDR2: SGHTA, FQGTGA. The CDR3 covers 15 residues. For the CDR3, the DNA is TGTGCCAGCAGCTTTGGGCATAGCTCCTACAATGAGCAGTTCTTC. It specifies CASSFGHSSYNEQFF. The full variable domain, its missing parts supplied by reference TRBV7-3 and TRBJ2-1, is GAGVSQTPSNKVTEKGKYVELRCDPISGHTALYWYRQSLGQGPEFLIYFQGTGAADDSGLPNDRFFAVRPEGSVSTLKIQRTERGDSAVYLCASSFGHSSYNEQFFGPGTRLTVL.

The V and J genes are TRBV5-4 and TRBJ2-4, with D perhaps matching TRBD1 or TRBD2 (5 bases each). Germline V CDR1 and CDR2: SGHNT, YYREEE (reference sequence). The ends were cut back, 4 bases at V and 3 bases at J, with 11 bases in the middle. There are 14 residues in the CDR3. This CDR3 reads CASSPGTVKNIQYF. The CDR3 DNA sequence: TGTGCCAGCAGCCCGGGGACGGTCAAAAACATTCAGTACTTC.

With regard to this clonotype: Given a much more abundant clone one base away, this may be a read error. The chain recombines TRBV20-1 with TRBJ1-2; D is possibly TRBD1 (5 bases). CDR3 length: 13 amino acids. Deletions cut 3 bases from V and 7 bases from J, with 15 bases between. Germline lookup yields CDR1 DFQATT and CDR2 SNEGSKA (reference sequence). The CDR3 nucleotides read TGCAGTGCTAGCCCGGAGACAGCGGTTGGCTACACCTTC. Amino acids: CSASPETAVGYTF.

This clonotype showed up many times. This sequence joins TRBV5-1 and TRBJ1-5; TRBD1 matches 7 bases. Losses at the gene ends were 0 bases for V and 9 bases for J; bases not matched to a gene: 9. Looked up from germline, CDR1 is SGHRS and CDR2 is YFSETQ. The CDR3 runs to 15 residues. The CDR3 DNA follows: TGCGCCAGCAGCTTGGAATCCAGGGGGATCGGGCCCCAGCATTTT. It encodes CASSLESRGIGPQHF.

The chain employs TRBV6-5 and TRBJ1-1, with D possibly being TRBD1 (5 bases). This CDR3 is 11 amino acids long. The germline V and J ends were trimmed by 8 bases and 5 bases, with 9 bases remaining between them. The V gene's germline CDR1 is MNHEY and CDR2 SVGAGI. DNA of the CDR3: TGTGCCAGCGGACAAGGGACTGAAGCTTTCTTT. It specifies CASGQGTEAFF.